The 17 T cell receptor beta chains below come from one sample, sequenced in a study of blood T cell repertoires in COVID-19. The assay was immunoSEQ multiplex PCR, and TCRdb's table has in-frame clones only and misses some. Found here are around 300,000 clones, approximately 90% of them singletons; the top ten hold roughly 6%. The specimen was peripheral blood. These receptor sequences come from a woman between 45 and 60 years old with COVID-19, enrolled during active disease.

The chain links TRBV24-1 to TRBJ1-3, with a tentative D call TRBD1 (5 bases). The V and J ends lost 1 base and 0 bases respectively, with 24 bases between them. This CDR3 has 21 residues. Germline values: CDR1 KGHDR, CDR2 SFDVKD. CDR3 sequence reads: CATSDFPGKSPERNSGNTIYF. CDR3 coding DNA: TGTGCCACCAGTGATTTTCCAGGGAAGAGTCCGGAGAGAAACTCTGGAAACACCATATATTTT.

The chain couples TRBV11-3 to TRBJ1-1; D call uncertain. This CDR3 is built from 13 residues. Germline V CDR1 and CDR2: SGHNT, YENEEA. V dropped 3 bases and J dropped 0 bases, with 5 bases sitting between them. DNA of the CDR3: TGTGCCAGCAGCTTGGAGGTGAACACTGAAGCTTTCTTT. This gives the protein CASSLEVNTEAFF.

This clone was counted a single time. The chain is built from TRBV6-5 and TRBJ2-1; 9 bases agree with TRBD2. The V gene's germline CDR1 is MNHEY and CDR2 SVGAGI. The CDR3 is made up of 14 amino acids. Trimming cost V 2 bases and J 7 bases; bases outside gene matches: 3. The CDR3: CASSYEAGGNEQFF. DNA for the CDR3: TGTGCCAGCAGTTACGAGGCGGGAGGGAATGAGCAGTTCTTC.

V is TRBV29-1 and J is TRBJ1-3; D gene unclear. The CDR3 runs 13 residues. V was pared by 6 bases and J by 2 bases, with 11 bases between. Germline V gene data show CDR1 as SQVTM and CDR2 as ANQGSEA. DNA of the CDR3: TGCAGCGTCATGCAGTCTGCTGGAAACACCATATATTTT. Its translation: CSVMQSAGNTIYF.

This chain uses TRBV11-2 with TRBJ2-7; 7 nucleotides agree with TRBD1. Germline CDR1 and CDR2: SGHAT and FQNNGV. CDR3 length: 14 amino acids. The trim removed 1 base at V and 4 bases at J, leaving 4 bases unmatched. As DNA, the CDR3 is TGTGCCAGCAGCTTAGTAGGGGGACAGTACGAGCAGTACTTC. As protein: CASSLVGGQYEQYF.

This rearrangement joins TRBV5-8 to TRBJ2-7; the D gene is possibly TRBD2 (6 bases). V lost 4 bases and J lost 1, with 12 bases in between. This CDR3 has 14 residues. Per germline, CDR1 SGHTS and CDR2 YDEGEE. CDR3 coding DNA: TGTGCCAGCAGCCCCCTGGGAGGTTCCTACGAGCAGTACTTC. It encodes CASSPLGGSYEQYF.

In its sample, this clone was seen once. The rearrangement uses TRBV30 and TRBJ2-7; 7 positions agree with TRBD2. The junction had 7 bases not matched to a gene; V was cut back by 2 bases and J by 6 bases. CDR1 and CDR2 from the germline V gene are GTSNPN and SVGIG (reference sequence). This CDR3 comprises 13 residues. The CDR3 region is CAWSTGGRGEQYF. In DNA, the CDR3 is TGTGCCTGGAGTACAGGAGGGAGGGGCGAGCAGTACTTC.

V gene TRBV11-2 combines with J gene TRBJ2-3, with 11 bases aligning to TRBD2. From germline, CDR1 is SGHAT and CDR2 FQNNGV. J was trimmed by 5 bases and V by 5 bases; bases with no gene match: 6. The CDR3 runs 15 residues. CDR3 loop: CASSTSGRARDTQYF. Written as DNA, the CDR3 is TGTGCCAGCAGCACTAGCGGGAGAGCGAGAGATACGCAGTATTTT.

The chain is built from TRBV18 and TRBJ1-3, with unresolved D. Trimming took off 3 bases at V and 6 bases at J, with 15 bases between the two ends. From germline, CDR1 is KGHSH and CDR2 LQKENI. This CDR3 contains 15 residues. The CDR3 spells CASSPLTSSENTIYF. CDR3 DNA: TGTGCCAGCTCACCCCTGACAAGTTCGGAAAACACCATATATTTT.

The J gene is TRBJ1-3, the V gene TRBV3-1 (or the pseudogene TRBV3-2); 7 bases line up with TRBD1. Germline lookup yields CDR1 LGHDT and CDR2 YNNKEL (reference sequence). J lost 4 bases, V lost 5 bases, and 8 bases had no gene match. The CDR3 loop spans 15 amino acids. The CDR3 DNA follows: TGTGCCAGCAGCGAGACGACAGGGAGGGGAAACACCATATATTTT. Encoded protein: CASSETTGRGNTIYF.

The chain couples TRBV28 to TRBJ1-4, with D maybe TRBD1 (6 bases). CDR3 length equals 15 residues. Germline CDR1 and CDR2: MDHEN and SYDVKM. With 6 bases removed from V and 7 bases from J, the gap between germline ends came to 18 bases. CDR3 residues: CASSSGGQGTEKLFF. CDR3 DNA sequence: TGTGCCAGCAGCTCCGGCGGGCAGGGGACTGAAAAACTGTTTTTT.

This clone was counted a few times. The rearrangement uses TRBV5-1 and TRBJ2-2; unclear D gene. Trimming pared 2 bases from V and 1 base from J, leaving 9 bases between. The CDR3 loop spans 15 amino acids. Germline V gene lookup returns CDR1 SGHRS and CDR2 YFSETQ. CDR3 protein: CASSLLAQNTGELFF. CDR3 DNA: TGCGCCAGCAGCTTATTAGCCCAGAACACCGGGGAGCTGTTTTTT.

The rearrangement uses TRBV18 and TRBJ1-3, with 9 positions matching TRBD1. This CDR3 spans 14 amino acids. V was pared by 10 bases and J by 2 bases, with 6 bases of the junction left unmatched. In germline, CDR1 is KGHSH, CDR2 LQKENI. The CDR3 spells CATKTGGTGNTIYF. The CDR3 nucleotides read TGTGCCACCAAAACAGGGGGCACTGGAAACACCATATATTTT.

The gene calls are TRBV3-1 (or the pseudogene TRBV3-2) and TRBJ2-4; D might be TRBD1 (5 bases). Germline CDR1 is LGHDT and CDR2 is YNNKEL (reference sequence). Between the trimmed V and J ends, which lost 3 bases and 9 bases, there was a span of 15 bases. This CDR3 contains 14 residues. CDR3: CASSHDRQRGIQYF. In DNA form, the CDR3 reads TGTGCCAGCAGCCACGACCGACAGCGTGGCATTCAGTACTTC.

J is TRBJ2-7 and V is TRBV27, with D possibly matching TRBD1 (6 bases). Germline-derived CDR1 and CDR2 are MNHEY and SMNVEV (reference sequence). The V and J ends lost 5 bases and 3 bases respectively, with 14 bases between them. There are 14 residues in the CDR3. CDR3 sequence reads: CASSETGTGYEQYF. CDR3 DNA: TGTGCCAGCAGTGAGACAGGAACAGGCTACGAGCAGTACTTC.

This rearrangement joins TRBV4-1 to TRBJ2-1; possibly TRBD2 for D (6 bases). The CDR3 runs to 16 residues. Trimming took 1 base from V and 7 from J, leaving 17 bases between them. Per germline, CDR1 MGHRA and CDR2 YSYEKL. DNA for the CDR3: TGCGCCAGCAGCCAAGGAACGGGAGTTGAACTAAATGAGCAGTTCTTC. Its translation is CASSQGTGVELNEQFF.

The chain links TRBV5-1 to TRBJ2-5; maybe TRBD1 (5 bases). V dropped 5 bases and J dropped 3 bases, with 8 bases sitting between them. CDR3 length: 12 residues. Germline V gene sequence: CDR1 SGHRS, CDR2 YFSETQ. CDR3 residues: CASSQGEETQYF. The DNA for the CDR3 is TGCGCCAGCAGTCAGGGCGAAGAGACCCAGTACTTC.